This T cell receptor (beta chain) was sequenced for a study of blood T cell repertoires in COVID-19. Study as a whole: Donors in the United States, Italy and Spain gave samples during acute or convalescent COVID-19. From T cells, B-cell-depleted T cells, or PBMCs came the material, which was cDNA or gDNA.

With 6 bases removed from V and 2 bases from J, the gap between germline ends came to 9 bases. This CDR3 contains 13 residues. In germline, CDR1 is MDHEN, CDR2 SYDVKM. The repertoire was sequenced with immunoSEQ multiplex PCR; TCRdb's copy has only in-frame clones and lacks some. The sample consists of 170,000 or so clones, about 90% of them appearing once. Specimen: PBMCs or T cells enriched from blood (not recorded which). The chain uses TRBV28 and TRBJ2-3; D unclear. This clonotype originated in a woman aged 18-35 years who had recovered from COVID-19. In DNA, the CDR3 is TGTGCCAGCAGCCCACTCCTCACAGATACGCAGTATTTT. This translates into CASSPLLTDTQYF.